This T cell receptor beta chain was recorded in a study of cytomegalovirus exposure and HLA in healthy donors. Amplification used 60 Vbeta primers and 13 Jbeta primers. The table came from immunoSEQ multiplex PCR; TCRdb's copy has only in-frame clones and leaves some out. The sample holds some 170,000 clones; roughly 80% are singletons and the top ten take 13%. Findings of the study overall: Clonal expansion, a later analysis showed, was greater in HLA-associated TCR beta chains than in equally common others. The productive fraction for most TCR beta V segments was about 87% or about 30% in an earlier analysis. TRBV6-2, TRBV6-3 and other indistinguishable V segments were excluded. There was a cluster of highly shared sequence variants that was likely a sequencing artifact.

The CDR3 has 12 residues. The germline gives CDR1 SGHDN, CDR2 FVKESK. V shed 1 base and J shed 6 bases, with 5 bases lying between them. This clone has only a few counts. Its antigen is not known. The V gene is TRBV14, the J gene TRBJ2-3; tentatively, D is TRBD2 (5 bases). What was sequenced was PBMCs. This TCR was sampled from a woman aged 45-65 years in good health and CMV-seronegative. Here the CDR3 DNA reads TGTGCCAGCAGCCAAGGAGGGGATACGCAGTATTTT. It translates to CASSQGGDTQYF.